This is a list of T cell receptor beta chains from one sample in a study of T cell repertoires in cytomegalovirus infection. TCRdb re-called the reads through MiXCR, storing one row per CDR3 protein. The sample records about 530,000 distinct CDR3 sequences, around 27% being singletons. The material sequenced was PBMCs. All receptors derive from a human donor in good health (CMV status not recorded). Some clones in this sample may be carry-over from other donors' samples. The CDR3 runs from the conserved cysteine through the conserved F or W. Each record gives: D gene, J gene, V gene, clone size, CDR3 protein, CDR3 DNA. The D gene is left open where the match is weak. Where a row states a size, it is once, few, many or the class of an expanded clone; other rows omit it.

d_gene: NA
j_gene: TRBJ1-1
v_gene: TRBV15
abundance: NA
CDR3aa: CATSPGRVAEAFF
CDR3nt: TGTGCCACCAGCCCAGGCCGGGTGGCTGAAGCTTTCTTT

d_gene: TRBD1
j_gene: TRBJ2-7
v_gene: TRBV6-6
abundance: NA
CDR3aa: CASSPPGQGAREQYF
CDR3nt: TGTGCCAGCAGTCCCCCCGGACAGGGGGCGCGAGAGCAGTACTTC

d_gene: TRBD1
j_gene: TRBJ1-2
v_gene: TRBV12-3/TRBV12-4
abundance: NA
CDR3aa: CASSLETDRVGYGYTF
CDR3nt: TGTGCCAGCAGTTTGGAAACCGACAGGGTTGGCTATGGCTACACCTTC

d_gene: TRBD1
j_gene: TRBJ2-3
v_gene: TRBV7-6
abundance: many
CDR3aa: CASSCDRARTDTQYF
CDR3nt: TGTGCCAGCAGCTGCGACAGGGCACGCACAGATACGCAGTATTTT

d_gene: NA
j_gene: TRBJ2-5
v_gene: TRBV7-7
abundance: NA
CDR3aa: CASSLRGSGETQYF
CDR3nt: TGTGCTAGCAGCTTACGGGGGTCGGGCGAGACCCAGTACTTC

d_gene: TRBD1
j_gene: TRBJ1-1
v_gene: TRBV29-1
abundance: NA
CDR3aa: CSVRWTGINTEAFF
CDR3nt: TGCAGCGTCCGCTGGACAGGTATTAACACTGAAGCTTTCTTT

d_gene: NA
j_gene: TRBJ2-7
v_gene: TRBV5-4
abundance: NA
CDR3aa: CASSLEVGAFGDEQYF
CDR3nt: TGTGCCAGCAGCTTGGAGGTGGGAGCGTTTGGGGACGAGCAGTACTTC

d_gene: NA
j_gene: TRBJ2-7
v_gene: TRBV7-2
abundance: few
CDR3aa: CASSPRGLANFYEQYF
CDR3nt: TGTGCCAGCAGCCCCAGAGGACTGGCAAACTTCTACGAGCAGTACTTC

d_gene: TRBD2
j_gene: TRBJ2-2
v_gene: TRBV18
abundance: NA
CDR3aa: CASSLTGTSESNTGELFF
CDR3nt: TGTGCCAGCTCTCTCACCGGGACTAGCGAGTCGAACACCGGGGAGCTGTTTTTT

d_gene: NA
j_gene: TRBJ1-2
v_gene: TRBV27
abundance: NA
CDR3aa: CASSLWAGVGYGYTF
CDR3nt: TGTGCCAGCAGTTTATGGGCAGGGGTGGGGTATGGCTACACCTTC

d_gene: NA
j_gene: TRBJ1-2
v_gene: TRBV19
abundance: NA
CDR3aa: CASSLFQGAYGYTF
CDR3nt: TGTGCCAGTAGTCTATTTCAGGGAGCTTATGGCTACACCTTC

d_gene: NA
j_gene: TRBJ1-1
v_gene: TRBV7-9
abundance: NA
CDR3aa: CASSQSRGLPMPEAFF
CDR3nt: TGTGCCAGCAGCCAGAGTAGGGGACTACCAATGCCTGAAGCTTTCTTT

d_gene: TRBD1
j_gene: TRBJ2-3
v_gene: TRBV15
abundance: NA
CDR3aa: CATSPPRGQGTDTQYF
CDR3nt: TGTGCCACCAGCCCCCCCAGGGGGCAAGGCACAGATACGCAGTATTTT

d_gene: TRBD2
j_gene: TRBJ2-2
v_gene: TRBV6-2/TRBV6-3
abundance: NA
CDR3aa: CASRIPGLAGGVANTGELFF
CDR3nt: TGTGCCAGCAGAATTCCGGGACTAGCGGGTGGAGTCGCGAACACCGGGGAGCTGTTTTTT

d_gene: TRBD2
j_gene: TRBJ2-3
v_gene: TRBV7-3
abundance: NA
CDR3aa: CASSGSGRANTQYF
CDR3nt: TGTGCCAGCAGCGGTAGCGGGAGGGCCAATACGCAGTATTTT

d_gene: NA
j_gene: TRBJ1-1
v_gene: TRBV4-3
abundance: NA
CDR3aa: CASSQIVGRGTEAFF
CDR3nt: TGCGCCAGCAGCCAAATTGTGGGTAGGGGCACTGAAGCTTTCTTT

d_gene: TRBD2
j_gene: TRBJ2-2
v_gene: TRBV19
abundance: few
CDR3aa: CASSISGGAGELFF
CDR3nt: TGTGCCAGTAGTATCTCCGGGGGGGCCGGGGAGCTGTTTTTT

d_gene: TRBD1
j_gene: TRBJ1-1
v_gene: TRBV12-3/TRBV12-4
abundance: NA
CDR3aa: CASSFSRQGMNTEAFF
CDR3nt: TGTGCCAGCAGTTTCTCCCGACAGGGGATGAACACTGAAGCTTTCTTT

d_gene: NA
j_gene: TRBJ2-3
v_gene: TRBV7-6
abundance: few
CDR3aa: CASSRQTDTQYF
CDR3nt: TGTGCCAGCAGCAGACAAACGGATACGCAGTATTTT

d_gene: TRBD1
j_gene: TRBJ1-1
v_gene: TRBV11-3
abundance: many
CDR3aa: CASRGQGNTEAFF
CDR3nt: TGTGCCAGCAGGGGACAGGGAAACACTGAAGCTTTCTTT

d_gene: TRBD2
j_gene: TRBJ2-7
v_gene: TRBV5-6
abundance: NA
CDR3aa: CASSGAGASYEQYF
CDR3nt: TGTGCCAGCAGCGGAGCGGGAGCCTCCTACGAGCAGTACTTC

d_gene: TRBD1
j_gene: TRBJ2-2
v_gene: TRBV6-2/TRBV6-3
abundance: NA
CDR3aa: CASSYSTGGVGWNTGELFF
CDR3nt: TGTGCCAGCAGTTACTCGACAGGGGGCGTCGGATGGAACACCGGGGAGCTGTTTTTT

d_gene: NA
j_gene: TRBJ1-4
v_gene: TRBV7-2
abundance: many
CDR3aa: CASSSSRGPNEKLFF
CDR3nt: TGTGCCAGCAGCTCATCCAGGGGCCCCAATGAAAAACTGTTTTTT

d_gene: TRBD1
j_gene: TRBJ1-1
v_gene: TRBV5-1
abundance: few
CDR3aa: CASSPGDRNTEAFF
CDR3nt: TGCGCCAGCAGCCCGGGGGACAGGAACACTGAAGCTTTCTTT

d_gene: NA
j_gene: TRBJ2-5
v_gene: TRBV20-1
abundance: NA
CDR3aa: CSARWVGQETQYF
CDR3nt: TGCAGTGCCCGATGGGTGGGCCAAGAGACCCAGTACTTC

d_gene: TRBD1
j_gene: TRBJ1-2
v_gene: TRBV12-3/TRBV12-4
abundance: NA
CDR3aa: CASSLRGQLNYGYTF
CDR3nt: TGTGCCAGCAGTTTAAGGGGGCAGCTTAACTATGGCTACACCTTC

d_gene: NA
j_gene: TRBJ1-1
v_gene: TRBV7-2
abundance: many
CDR3aa: CASSLIWNTEAFF
CDR3nt: TGTGCCAGCAGCTTAATATGGAACACTGAAGCTTTCTTT

d_gene: TRBD1
j_gene: TRBJ1-5
v_gene: TRBV7-6
abundance: NA
CDR3aa: CASSATGGDQPQHF
CDR3nt: TGTGCCAGCAGCGCAACAGGGGGCGATCAGCCCCAGCATTTT

d_gene: TRBD2
j_gene: TRBJ2-5
v_gene: TRBV12-3/TRBV12-4
abundance: once
CDR3aa: CASRRMGGLETQYF
CDR3nt: TGTGCCAGCAGGCGCATGGGAGGGCTAGAGACCCAGTACTTC

d_gene: NA
j_gene: TRBJ1-1
v_gene: TRBV6-6
abundance: few
CDR3aa: CANSYSIQLLGTEAFF
CDR3nt: TGTGCCAACAGTTACTCAATACAACTACTTGGGACTGAAGCTTTCTTT

d_gene: NA
j_gene: TRBJ2-3
v_gene: TRBV12-3/TRBV12-4
abundance: few
CDR3aa: CASSLALRGDTQYF
CDR3nt: TGTGCCAGCAGTTTAGCCCTTAGGGGAGATACGCAGTATTTT

d_gene: TRBD1
j_gene: TRBJ2-7
v_gene: TRBV6-2/TRBV6-3
abundance: few
CDR3aa: CASSYTDRGSSYEQYF
CDR3nt: TGTGCCAGCAGTTACACGGACAGGGGGAGCTCCTACGAGCAGTACTTC

d_gene: NA
j_gene: TRBJ2-1
v_gene: TRBV7-3
abundance: NA
CDR3aa: CASSLLALSSYNEQFF
CDR3nt: TGTGCCAGCAGCTTGCTAGCTCTTAGCTCCTACAATGAGCAGTTCTTC

d_gene: NA
j_gene: TRBJ1-5
v_gene: TRBV12-3/TRBV12-4
abundance: NA
CDR3aa: CASCWRNQPQHF
CDR3nt: TGTGCCAGCTGCTGGCGCAATCAGCCCCAGCATTTT

d_gene: TRBD2
j_gene: TRBJ2-1
v_gene: TRBV6-2/TRBV6-3
abundance: few
CDR3aa: CASSAPIAGVSNEQFF
CDR3nt: TGTGCCAGCAGTGCTCCTATAGCGGGAGTCTCGAATGAGCAGTTCTTC

d_gene: TRBD2
j_gene: TRBJ2-2
v_gene: TRBV4-3
abundance: few
CDR3aa: CASSQVIGTNLNTGELFF
CDR3nt: TGCGCCAGCAGCCAAGTTATTGGGACTAACTTAAACACCGGGGAGCTGTTTTTT

d_gene: NA
j_gene: TRBJ2-1
v_gene: TRBV11-3
abundance: few
CDR3aa: CASSDDRPGFNEQFF
CDR3nt: TGTGCCAGCAGCGACGACAGGCCCGGTTTCAATGAGCAGTTCTTC

d_gene: NA
j_gene: TRBJ1-5
v_gene: TRBV6-5
abundance: NA
CDR3aa: CASSPLRGSQPRHF
CDR3nt: TGTGCCAGCAGCCCCCTCAGAGGGAGTCAGCCCCGGCATTTT

d_gene: NA
j_gene: TRBJ2-7
v_gene: TRBV7-2
abundance: many
CDR3aa: CASSLAFREQYF
CDR3nt: TGTGCCAGCAGCTTAGCTTTCAGAGAGCAGTACTTC

d_gene: NA
j_gene: TRBJ1-5
v_gene: TRBV19
abundance: few
CDR3aa: CASSMAGGRNQPQHF
CDR3nt: TGTGCCAGTAGTATGGCGGGGGGCAGGAATCAGCCCCAGCATTTT

d_gene: TRBD2
j_gene: TRBJ2-5
v_gene: TRBV7-2
abundance: NA
CDR3aa: CASSLFDDGGETQYF
CDR3nt: TGTGCCAGCAGCCTTTTTGACGACGGGGGGGAGACCCAGTACTTC

d_gene: NA
j_gene: TRBJ1-1
v_gene: TRBV7-8
abundance: few
CDR3aa: CASSLDTGRTEAFF
CDR3nt: TGTGCCAGCAGCTTAGATACAGGGAGAACTGAAGCTTTCTTT

d_gene: NA
j_gene: TRBJ2-6
v_gene: TRBV11-2
abundance: NA
CDR3aa: CASRAVRGANVLTF
CDR3nt: TGTGCCAGCCGGGCGGTGCGGGGGGCCAACGTCCTGACTTTC